This TCR beta chain came from a study of human T cells and chemical hapten exposure. Study overall: Minor pooled library volume differences mainly drove per-sample TCR yield variation.

Time point here: healthy volunteer bleed at 2 weeks. Unfractionated whole blood yielded the extracted total RNA. The CDR3 is made up of 15 amino acids. The V gene lost 3 bases and the J gene lost 5 bases, with 13 bases spanning the gap. CDR1 and CDR2 from the germline V gene are MNHEY and SMNVEV (reference sequence). Unique molecular identifiers were attached to individual cDNA molecules within the library. Per the study methods: A per-sample median of about 100,000 TCRs was observed, with counts ranging from roughly 20,000 to 700,000. MiXCR, applied by TCRdb to the RACE reads, yields one record per CDR3 protein. TCRdb assigned the V and J calls; the authors' analysis was not used. The sample lists 80,000 to 100,000 distinct CDR3 sequences, about 8.6% occurring once. The sample holds many counts of this clonotype. Its antigen is as yet unknown. Overall study findings and caveats: TCRs exceeding 1 in 1000 frequency stayed unchanged with DPC sensitization.

Sample: whole blood. The chain joins TRBV27 to TRBJ2-2; D may be TRBD1 (5 bases). The clonotype comes from a female donor in good health. Some clones in this sample may be carry-over from other donors' samples. The DNA for the CDR3 is TGTGCCAGCAGTTTCAGGGTAGGCGGAACCGGGGAGCTGTTTTTT. Its protein product is CASSFRVGGTGELFF.